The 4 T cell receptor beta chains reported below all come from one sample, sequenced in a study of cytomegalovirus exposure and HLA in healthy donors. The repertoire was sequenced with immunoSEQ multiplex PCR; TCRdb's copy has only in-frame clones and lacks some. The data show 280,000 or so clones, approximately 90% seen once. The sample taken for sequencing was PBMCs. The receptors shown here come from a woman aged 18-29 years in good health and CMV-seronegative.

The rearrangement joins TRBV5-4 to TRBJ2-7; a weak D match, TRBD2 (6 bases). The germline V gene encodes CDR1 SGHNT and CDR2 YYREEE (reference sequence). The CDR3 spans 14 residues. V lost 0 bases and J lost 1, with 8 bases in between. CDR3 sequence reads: CASSLGGESYEQYF. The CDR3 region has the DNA TGTGCCAGCAGCTTGGGCGGGGAGTCCTACGAGCAGTACTTC.

The CDR3 sequence is CASLSRGNTEAFF. The CDR3 DNA reads TGTGCCAGCCTGTCCCGGGGGAACACTGAAGCTTTCTTT. The chain carries TRBV25-1 and TRBJ1-1; D is unresolved. Trimming cost V 8 bases and J 1 base, with 11 bases left between them. The germline gives CDR1 MGHDK, CDR2 SYGVNS. CDR3 length: 13 residues.

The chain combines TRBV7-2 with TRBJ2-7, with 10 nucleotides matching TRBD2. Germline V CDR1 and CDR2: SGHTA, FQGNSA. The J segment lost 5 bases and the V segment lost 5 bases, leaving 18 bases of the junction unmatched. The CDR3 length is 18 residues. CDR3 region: CASSHSQSSGRVGNEQYF. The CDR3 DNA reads TGTGCCAGCAGCCACTCCCAGTCTAGCGGGAGAGTGGGTAACGAGCAGTACTTC. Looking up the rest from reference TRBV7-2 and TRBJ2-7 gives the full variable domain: GAGVSQSPSNKVTEKGKDVELRCDPISGHTALYWYRQSLGQGLEFLIYFQGNSAPDKSGLPSDRFSAERTGGSVSTLTIQRTQQEDSAVYLCASSHSQSSGRVGNEQYFGPGTRLTVT.

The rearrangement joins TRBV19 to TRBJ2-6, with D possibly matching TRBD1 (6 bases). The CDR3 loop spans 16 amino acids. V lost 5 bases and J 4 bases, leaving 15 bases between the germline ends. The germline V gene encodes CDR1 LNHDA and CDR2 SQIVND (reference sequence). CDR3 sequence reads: CASSPDTGPGANVLTF. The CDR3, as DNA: TGTGCCAGTAGTCCCGACACAGGGCCCGGGGCCAACGTCCTGACTTTC. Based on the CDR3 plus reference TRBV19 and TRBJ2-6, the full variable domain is DGGITQSPKYLFRKEGQNVTLSCEQNLNHDAMYWYRQDPGQGLRLIYYSQIVNDFQKGDIAEGYSVSREKKESFPLTVTSAQKNPTAFYLCASSPDTGPGANVLTFGAGSRLTVL.